The 30 T cell receptor beta chains listed next were all sequenced from one sample in a study of monozygotic twins with inflammatory bowel disease. From its re-call of the 5' RACE reads, TCRdb lists each CDR3 protein once, without DNA. This listing includes around 410,000 distinct CDR3 sequences. The sequencing sample was made of blood. Every receptor here comes from a human donor with ulcerative colitis or Crohn's disease, or a healthy co-twin of an affected twin (not recorded which).

The chain recombines TRBV5-1 with TRBJ1-5. Germline CDR1 SGHRS, CDR2 YFSETQ. This CDR3 has 15 residues. CDR3 protein: CASSLDLSTDQPQHF.

The CDR3 spells CAISESGTSGSPVTDTQYF. The chain is built from TRBV10-3 and TRBJ2-3; the TRBD2 assignment by TCRdb is unverifiable without DNA. This CDR3 spans 19 amino acids. Germline values: CDR1 ENHRY, CDR2 SYGVKD.

The chain is built from TRBV7-2 and TRBJ2-1; there is no DNA to check the TCRdb D call of TRBD1. The CDR3 contains 12 residues. The germline CDR1 and CDR2 sequences are SGHTA and FQGNSA. The CDR3 loop is CASRSMGTVSFF.

The rearrangement joins TRBV10-2 to TRBJ2-1; TCRdb outputs TRBD2, but without DNA this stays unchecked. The CDR3 loop spans 18 amino acids. Germline values: CDR1 WSHSY, CDR2 SAAADI. The CDR3: CASSEPHSGLAWGNEQFF.

The rearrangement joins TRBV5-1 to TRBJ2-5. CDR3 size: 13 residues. Germline CDR1 reads SGHRS; CDR2 reads YFSETQ. The CDR3 loop reads CASSSGVQETQYF.

J is TRBJ1-1 and V is TRBV28; TCRdb designates TRBD1, a call that cannot be tested without DNA. The CDR3 loop spans 11 amino acids. CDR1 is MDHEN and CDR2 is SYDVKM in the germline V gene. CDR3 protein: CAGGGDTEAFF.

The V gene is TRBV20-1, the J gene TRBJ2-1; TCRdb lists TRBD2, though no DNA is available to test this call. CDR1 DFQATT and CDR2 SNEGSKA come from the germline V gene (reference sequence). The CDR3 sequence is 14 residues long. The CDR3 sequence is CSARPGTSGRVLFF.

The chain joins TRBV5-1 to TRBJ2-3; the TCRdb D gene call, TRBD2, has no DNA to confirm it. CDR3 length equals 15 residues. CDR1 and CDR2 (germline): SGHRS, YFSETQ. The CDR3 loop is CASTLAGDPTDTQYF.

J is TRBJ1-4 and V is TRBV5-6. Germline CDR1 and CDR2: SGHDT and YYEEEE. The CDR3 length is 17 residues. The CDR3 loop reads CASSFGQGLQTNEKLFF.

The chain uses TRBV7-3 and TRBJ2-1; lacking DNA, the TRBD1 call made by TCRdb goes unchecked. The CDR3 loop spans 12 amino acids. The germline CDR1 and CDR2 sequences are SGHTA and FQGTGA. CDR3 sequence: CASSPNGPPQFF.

J is TRBJ2-3 and V is TRBV5-1; with no DNA, the TCRdb D assignment of TRBD2 cannot be verified. CDR3 length equals 16 residues. The germline V gene encodes CDR1 SGHRS and CDR2 YFSETQ. CDR3 region: CASSLEGGMGTDTQYF.

The chain's CDR3 is CASSLGLAGGRTGELFF. This sequence joins TRBV5-1 and TRBJ2-2; the D call of TRBD2 rests on TCRdb alone, since no DNA is present to check it. The CDR3 is 17 amino acids. Germline V CDR1 and CDR2: SGHRS, YFSETQ.

This chain uses TRBV15 with TRBJ1-2. The length of the CDR3 is 12 residues. From germline, CDR1 is LNHNV and CDR2 YYDKDF (reference sequence). The CDR3 spells CATSRWTDGYTF.

The rearrangement uses TRBV15 and TRBJ2-7; TCRdb lists TRBD1, though no DNA is available to test this call. Germline values: CDR1 LNHNV, CDR2 YYDKDF (reference sequence). This CDR3 is 16 amino acids long. The CDR3 sequence is CATSRYYRSGDYEQYF.

The rearrangement joins TRBV6-5 to TRBJ2-1; TCRdb calls TRBD1, which cannot be checked without DNA. The length of the CDR3 is 13 residues. Germline CDR1 and CDR2: MNHEY and SVGAGI. The CDR3 loop reads CASRYPPGNEQFF.

The chain carries TRBV5-1 and TRBJ2-6; absent DNA, TCRdb's TRBD1 call cannot be checked. CDR1 and CDR2 (germline): SGHRS, YFSETQ. This CDR3 region has 17 residues. CDR3 sequence: CASSSGQGVSGANVLTF.

J is TRBJ2-5 and V is TRBV5-1; TCRdb outputs TRBD2, but without DNA this stays unchecked. The CDR3 loop spans 17 amino acids. The germline gives CDR1 SGHRS, CDR2 YFSETQ. The CDR3 reads CASSSGLAGGLQETHYF.

The chain couples TRBV7-2 to TRBJ2-1; TCRdb's D gene call, TRBD2, goes unchecked for lack of DNA. The germline CDR1 and CDR2 sequences are SGHTA and FQGNSA. The CDR3 is 16 residues long. This CDR3 is CASSLGGLAGLNEQFF.

The chain is built from TRBV28 and TRBJ1-5. Per the germline V gene, CDR1 is MDHEN and CDR2 is SYDVKM. The CDR3 length is 15 residues. This CDR3 is CASSLPPQRDQPQHF. Full variable domain (remainder filled in from reference TRBV28 and TRBJ1-5): DVKVTQSSRYLVKRTGEKVFLECVQDMDHENMFWYRQDPGLGLRLIYFSYDVKMKEKGDIPEGYSVSREKKERFSLILESASTNQTSMYLCASSLPPQRDQPQHFGDGTRLSIL.

CDR3 sequence reads: CASSRERTGYSEQYF. This rearrangement joins TRBV4-2 to TRBJ2-7; no DNA is available, so the TRBD1 call from TCRdb remains unchecked. CDR1 LGHNA and CDR2 YNFKEQ come from the germline V gene. The CDR3 runs to 15 residues.

The chain has TRBV27 and TRBJ1-5; TCRdb calls TRBD1, which cannot be checked without DNA. CDR1 MNHEY and CDR2 SMNVEV come from the germline V gene (reference sequence). CDR3 length: 15 amino acids. The CDR3 loop is CASRRGKGSNQPQHF.

The chain is built from TRBV12-3 or TRBV12-4 and TRBJ1-4; the D call of TRBD1 rests on TCRdb alone, since no DNA is present to check it. This CDR3 region has 14 residues. Here the CDR3 reads CASSFGQGREKLFF.

The CDR3 sequence is CASAIAAVNEQFF. V usage is TRBV2 and J usage is TRBJ2-1; without DNA, the TCRdb call of TRBD2 cannot be checked. This CDR3 spans 13 amino acids. The V gene's germline CDR1 is SNHLY and CDR2 FYNNEI.

This sequence joins TRBV20-1 and TRBJ2-2; the TRBD1 assignment by TCRdb is unverifiable without DNA. CDR3 size: 15 residues. In germline, CDR1 is DFQATT, CDR2 SNEGSKA (reference sequence). The CDR3: CSASPAGSNTGELFF.

CDR3 sequence: CASSRGSERGIARQFF. The rearrangement uses TRBV9 and TRBJ2-1; absent DNA, TCRdb's TRBD2 call cannot be checked. The CDR3 is 16 amino acids. In germline, CDR1 is SGDLS, CDR2 YYNGEE.

The chain joins TRBV5-1 to TRBJ2-5; TCRdb names TRBD1, which stays unverified in the absence of DNA. CDR1 is SGHRS, CDR2 YFSETQ, per germline. This CDR3 has 14 amino acids. The CDR3 loop reads CASTSVQGRETQYF.

The V gene is TRBV20-1, the J gene TRBJ1-4; with no DNA, the TCRdb D assignment of TRBD1 cannot be verified. The CDR3 consists of 15 residues. Germline CDR1 is DFQATT and CDR2 is SNEGSKA (reference sequence). The CDR3 is CSARTRDRPNEKLFF.

The chain links TRBV11-3 to TRBJ2-5; TCRdb outputs TRBD2, but without DNA this stays unchecked. This CDR3 has 16 residues. Germline V gives CDR1 SGHNT, CDR2 YENEEA. The chain's CDR3 is CASSSRLAGRQETQYF. Based on the CDR3 plus reference TRBV11-3 and TRBJ2-5, the full variable domain is EAGVVQSPRYKIIEKKQPVAFWCNPISGHNTLYWYLQNLGQGPELLIRYENEEAVDDSQLPKDRFSAERLKGVDSTLKIQPAELGDSAVYLCASSSRLAGRQETQYFGPGTRLLVL.

V usage is TRBV12-3 or TRBV12-4 and J usage is TRBJ2-7. There are 14 residues in the CDR3. The CDR3 sequence is CASSLARTDYEQYF.

The CDR3 reads CSVDAGQSYEQYF. The genes are TRBV29-1 and TRBJ2-7; TCRdb selects TRBD1, and the lack of DNA leaves this call unchecked. CDR3 length: 13 amino acids. Germline V CDR1 and CDR2: SQVTM, ANQGSEA.